A single sample gave rise to the 29 T cell receptor beta chains below, sequenced in a study of T-cell reconstitution after alpha-beta-depleted transplantation in children. Unique molecular identifiers were incorporated during preparation of the TCRbeta library. MiXCR, applied by TCRdb to the PCR reads, yields one record per CDR3 protein. The sample holds around 960,000 distinct CDR3 sequences, about 30% seen once. Sequencing used PBMCs, mostly from graft donor cells, obtained 360 days after TCRalphabeta/CD19-depleted stem cell transplant. Receptors originate from a boy younger than two who had a stem cell transplant for SCID, so the T cells may come from the graft donor.

This clonotype was detected a few times. The J gene is TRBJ2-1, the V gene TRBV19, with a tentative D call TRBD1 (6 bases). Germline values: CDR1 LNHDA, CDR2 SQIVND (reference sequence). V was cut by 5 bases and J by 0 bases, with 8 bases left in between. There are 14 residues in the CDR3. The CDR3 nucleotides read TGTGCCAGTAGTTGGGACATCTCCTACAATGAGCAGTTCTTC. Protein: CASSWDISYNEQFF.

This rearrangement joins TRBV5-5 to TRBJ2-7; 9 positions agree with TRBD1. The germline V gene encodes CDR1 SGHKS and CDR2 YYEKEE (reference sequence). The CDR3 is 15 amino acids. The J segment lost 2 bases and the V segment lost 0 bases, leaving 3 bases of the junction unmatched. CDR3 amino acids: CASSLGDRDTYEQYF. The CDR3 nucleotides read TGTGCCAGCAGCTTGGGGGACAGGGATACCTACGAGCAGTACTTC. The full variable domain, with the rest looked up from reference TRBV5-5 and TRBJ2-7, is DAGVTQSPTHLIKTRGQQVTLRCSPISGHKSVSWYQQVLGQGPQFIFQYYEKEERGRGNFPDRFSARQFPNYSSELNVNALLLGDSALYLCASSLGDRDTYEQYFGPGTRLTVT.

This clonotype has only a few counts. V is TRBV5-1 and J is TRBJ2-1, with D perhaps TRBD1 (6 bases). The CDR3 covers 13 residues. Germline V gene lookup returns CDR1 SGHRS and CDR2 YFSETQ. With 3 bases removed from V and 8 bases from J, the gap between germline ends came to 12 bases. This CDR3 reads CASSSTPGDEQFF. In nucleotides, the CDR3 is TGCGCCAGCAGCTCGACCCCAGGGGATGAGCAGTTCTTC.

V gene TRBV7-2 combines with J gene TRBJ2-5, with TRBD2 identical over 7 bases. J lost 5 bases, V lost 1 base, and 7 bases had no gene match. Germline V gene sequence: CDR1 SGHTA, CDR2 FQGNSA. CDR3 length equals 15 residues. The CDR3 loop is CASSLGGSWVETQYF. The DNA of the CDR3 is TGTGCCAGCAGCTTAGGCGGGAGTTGGGTCGAGACCCAGTACTTC.

The chain combines TRBV29-1 with TRBJ2-3; D gene ambiguous. The germline V gene encodes CDR1 SQVTM and CDR2 ANQGSEA. Trimming shortened V by 7 bases and J by 1 base, and 9 bases separated the two germline ends. This CDR3 has 12 residues. CDR3 DNA sequence: TGCAGCGGGGGTGGGGGCACAGATACGCAGTATTTT. It codes for CSGGGGTDTQYF.

The chain recombines TRBV4-3 with TRBJ2-7; D is unclear. The length of the CDR3 is 13 residues. From germline, CDR1 is LGHNA and CDR2 YSLEER. V lost 7 bases, J lost 0 bases, and 10 bases lay in between. The DNA of the CDR3 is TGCGCCAGCACACACTTCCCCTCCTACGAGCAGTACTTC. The encoded protein is CASTHFPSYEQYF.

The chain couples TRBV4-2 to TRBJ2-1, with 9 nucleotides matching TRBD2. Germline V gene data show CDR1 as LGHNA and CDR2 as YNFKEQ. The V gene end was trimmed by 0 bases and the J gene end by 7 bases; junction bases not matched to a gene: 7. CDR3 length: 16 residues. The CDR3 DNA reads TGTGCCAGCAGCCAAGATCGAGCGGGGGGCTTAAATGAGCAGTTCTTC. Translating it yields CASSQDRAGGLNEQFF.

Only a few counts were recorded for this clonotype. CDR3: CSVPYGSNEQFF. The CDR3 coding sequence is TGCAGCGTCCCCTACGGATCCAATGAGCAGTTCTTC. The V and J genes are TRBV29-1 and TRBJ2-1; D remains ambiguous. V lost 6 bases and J 6 bases, leaving 12 bases between the germline ends. The length of the CDR3 is 12 residues. Germline CDR1 reads SQVTM; CDR2 reads ANQGSEA.

This clonotype was counted a few times. The chain joins TRBV7-9 to TRBJ2-1; TRBD1 is a possible D gene (6 bases). The germline gives CDR1 SEHNR, CDR2 FQNEAQ (reference sequence). This CDR3 has 12 residues. V was pared by 4 bases and J by 9 bases, with 10 bases between. The CDR3: CASSSTGFEQFF. CDR3 sequence (DNA): TGTGCCAGCAGCTCCACAGGGTTTGAGCAGTTCTTC.

The V gene is TRBV5-6, the J gene TRBJ1-1; D is uncertain. There are 14 residues in the CDR3. The germline V gene encodes CDR1 SGHDT and CDR2 YYEEEE. Trimming removed 2 bases at V and 0 bases at J, with 8 bases between. The CDR3 sequence is CASSFAGLNTEAFF. The CDR3 nucleotides read TGTGCCAGCAGCTTTGCCGGGCTGAACACTGAAGCTTTCTTT.

The chain employs TRBV11-2 and TRBJ1-1, with a possible D match to TRBD1 (6 bases). The V and J ends lost 1 base and 12 bases respectively, with 15 bases between them. CDR3 size: 13 residues. Looked up from germline, CDR1 is SGHAT and CDR2 is FQNNGV. CDR3 sequence reads: CASSLGGNTGSFF. CDR3 bases: TGTGCCAGCAGCTTAGGGGGGAACACAGGGTCTTTCTTT.

This clonotype appeared a few times. The chain uses TRBV5-1 and TRBJ1-1; D uncertain. The V gene's germline CDR1 is SGHRS and CDR2 YFSETQ. The CDR3 covers 16 residues. Trimming stripped 0 bases from V and 0 bases from J, with 12 bases between. CDR3 sequence reads: CASSLVAGTMNTEAFF. The CDR3 region has the DNA TGCGCCAGCAGCTTGGTTGCCGGTACTATGAACACTGAAGCTTTCTTT.

This clonotype has just a few counts. This chain's CDR3 is CASRNPSSYNEQFF. The CDR3 DNA reads as TGTGCCAGCCGGAATCCGAGCTCCTACAATGAGCAGTTCTTC. This chain connects TRBV6-2 or TRBV6-3 to TRBJ2-1; D uncertain. Germline loops: CDR1 MNHEY, CDR2 SVGEGT. The CDR3 loop spans 14 amino acids. V lost 8 bases and J 0 bases, leaving 11 bases between the germline ends.

This clonotype was seen just once. The chain employs TRBV6-2 or TRBV6-3 and TRBJ1-2; perhaps TRBD1 as D (5 bases). The CDR3 is 19 residues long. The germline CDR1 and CDR2 sequences are MNHEY and SVGEGT. The V and J ends lost 2 bases and 0 bases respectively, with 22 bases between them. CDR3 protein: CASSYLWGREGEANYGYTF. The CDR3 nucleotides read TGTGCCAGCAGTTACCTGTGGGGCAGGGAAGGAGAAGCTAACTATGGCTACACCTTC.

This clonotype was seen a handful of times. The genes are TRBV29-1 and TRBJ1-2; D is uncertain. Germline V gene data show CDR1 as SQVTM and CDR2 as ANQGSEA. Between the trimmed V and J ends, which lost 4 bases and 8 bases, there was a span of 14 bases. The length of the CDR3 is 12 residues. The chain's CDR3 is CSVGGSGRGYTF. DNA for the CDR3: TGCAGCGTTGGGGGTTCCGGGCGCGGCTACACCTTC.

This clonotype was counted a single time. The chain recombines TRBV19 with TRBJ2-1; 12 positions agree with TRBD2. CDR3 size: 17 residues. The V gene end was trimmed by 5 bases and the J gene end by 3 bases; junction bases not matched to a gene: 8. Germline V gene sequence: CDR1 LNHDA, CDR2 SQIVND (reference sequence). CDR3 amino acids: CASSAASGGAVYNEQFF. The CDR3 DNA sequence: TGTGCCAGTAGTGCGGCTAGCGGGGGGGCGGTCTACAATGAGCAGTTCTTC.

Only a few counts were recorded for this clonotype. The V gene is TRBV11-1, the J gene TRBJ2-3; 12 nucleotides agree with TRBD2. CDR1 is SGHAT and CDR2 is FQDESV in the germline V gene (reference sequence). V was clipped by 2 bases and J by 2 bases; unmatched bases: 8. The CDR3 runs 18 residues. CDR3 residues: CASSLSVRTSGDTDTQYF. CDR3 bases: TGTGCCAGCAGCTTATCCGTGCGGACTAGCGGGGACACAGATACGCAGTATTTT.

The rearrangement joins TRBV9 to TRBJ1-1; D call uncertain. Germline loops: CDR1 SGDLS, CDR2 YYNGEE. V gave up 7 bases and J gave up 1 base, with 11 bases separating them. CDR3 length equals 13 residues. This CDR3 reads CASARGWNTEAFF. The CDR3 DNA reads as TGTGCCAGCGCCCGGGGATGGAACACTGAAGCTTTCTTT.

This clonotype was counted a few times. The V gene is TRBV10-3, the J gene TRBJ2-3; D is ambiguous. V was pared by 7 bases and J by 3 bases, with 11 bases between. This CDR3 is built from 13 residues. Germline assignment: CDR1 ENHRY and CDR2 SYGVKD. The CDR3 spells CAITDRLTDTQYF. Here the CDR3 DNA reads TGTGCCATCACCGACCGGTTAACAGATACGCAGTATTTT.

This clonotype was detected only a few times. The chain carries TRBV5-1 and TRBJ2-2; either TRBD1 or TRBD2 may supply D (5 bases each). The CDR3 contains 15 residues. V was shortened by 0 bases and J by 9 bases, with 15 bases between the two germline ends. Germline lookup yields CDR1 SGHRS and CDR2 YFSETQ. Written as DNA, the CDR3 is TGCGCCAGCAGCTTGGGTACAGGTCGGAGGTGGGAGCTGTTTTTT. Translated, it gives CASSLGTGRRWELFF.

This clonotype was counted ten times or more. The genes are TRBV12-3 or TRBV12-4 and TRBJ2-5, with D perhaps matching TRBD2 (5 bases). V shed 3 bases and J shed 5 bases, with 10 bases lying between them. CDR3 size: 13 residues. This CDR3 is CASSFSRGETQYF. CDR3 nucleotide sequence: TGTGCCAGCAGTTTCTCTAGAGGGGAGACCCAGTACTTC.

The gene calls are TRBV10-3 and TRBJ2-3; TRBD2 matches 8 bases. Germline CDR1 is ENHRY and CDR2 is SYGVKD. This CDR3 has 16 amino acids. The junction had 9 bases not matched to a gene; V was cut back by 6 bases and J by 1 base. CDR3 in amino acids: CAISRGGFGGTDTQYF. The CDR3, as DNA: TGTGCCATCAGCCGGGGGGGGTTTGGGGGCACAGATACGCAGTATTTT.

The rearrangement joins TRBV11-2 to TRBJ2-3, with TRBD1 matching over 8 bases. Germline V gene sequence: CDR1 SGHAT, CDR2 FQNNGV. The CDR3 covers 14 residues. V trimming: 8 bases; J trimming: 6 bases; junction bases outside the gene matches: 10. Written as DNA, the CDR3 is TGTGCCAGCCATGGACAGGGATTATCTGATACGCAGTATTTT. This sequence encodes CASHGQGLSDTQYF.

In its sample, this clonotype was seen a few times. The J gene is TRBJ2-7, the V gene TRBV12-3 or TRBV12-4; D remains unclear. CDR3 size: 13 residues. With 3 bases removed from V and 6 bases from J, the gap between germline ends came to 12 bases. The CDR3 DNA follows: TGTGCCAGCAGTTTCGGGCCCACAACCGAGCAGTACTTC. This gives the protein CASSFGPTTEQYF.

The chain couples TRBV29-1 to TRBJ2-3; 11 bases are a match to TRBD2. The CDR3 extends over 14 amino acids. V was clipped by 7 bases and J by 2 bases; unmatched bases: 5. Germline lookup yields CDR1 SQVTM and CDR2 ANQGSEA. The CDR3 DNA sequence: TGCAGCGCTCTAGCGGGGGGATACACAGATACGCAGTATTTT. It specifies CSALAGGYTDTQYF.

The chain carries TRBV6-1 and TRBJ2-7; tentative D call: TRBD2 (7 bases). The CDR3 length is 15 residues. CDR1 and CDR2 (germline): MNHNS, SASEGT. The V and J ends lost 6 bases and 2 bases respectively, with 17 bases between them. The CDR3 spells CASRKGDYRTYEQYF. As DNA, the CDR3 is TGTGCCAGCAGGAAGGGGGACTATCGGACCTACGAGCAGTACTTC.

This clonotype appeared a few times. This chain connects TRBV29-1 to TRBJ1-4; 8 positions match TRBD1. Germline V gene data show CDR1 as SQVTM and CDR2 as ANQGSEA. The CDR3 sequence is 13 residues long. The junction had 7 bases not matched to a gene; V was cut back by 7 bases and J by 6 bases. The CDR3 nucleotides read TGCAGCGCCTGGGCGGGACAGGATGAAAAACTGTTTTTT. As protein: CSAWAGQDEKLFF.

The chain is built from TRBV9 and TRBJ2-2; 8 bases map to TRBD2. With V trimmed by 3 bases and J by 3 bases, 10 bases remained unmatched. This CDR3 is built from 17 residues. The germline V gene encodes CDR1 SGDLS and CDR2 YYNGEE. CDR3 loop: CASSARTGGRDTGELFF. CDR3 coding DNA: TGTGCCAGCAGCGCCCGAACGGGGGGGCGTGACACCGGGGAGCTGTTTTTT.

The chain links TRBV2 to TRBJ2-1; 8 bases map to TRBD1. Trimming removed 5 bases from V and 8 bases from J; junction bases left unmatched: 5. CDR1 is SNHLY and CDR2 is FYNNEI in the germline V gene. CDR3 length equals 13 residues. The CDR3 DNA is TGTGCCAGCAGTCAACAGGGGGTTGATGAGCAGTTCTTC. It yields the protein CASSQQGVDEQFF.